This T cell receptor (beta chain) was profiled in a study of blood T cells in healthy people across ages. Sample-barcoded 5' priming and a J-beta primer mix drove a second PCR of roughly 7 to 11 cycles. All cDNA molecules were each tagged by a template-switch adaptor with 12 random nucleotides. Every sample gave at least 2.5 million paired-end reads containing CDR3. TCRdb passed the 5' RACE reads through MiXCR, listing each CDR3 protein once. This table has about 580,000 distinct CDR3 sequences, 40% to 55% appearing once. Per sample, a minimum of 6.5 million PBMCs were isolated. V lost 3 bases and J 3 bases, leaving 6 bases between the germline ends. Germline CDR1 is SGDLS and CDR2 is YYNGEE. This CDR3 is 13 amino acids long.

The clonotype was recovered from an older man in good health. J is TRBJ2-2 and V is TRBV9; D remains unclear. The source material was blood. The DNA for the CDR3 is TGTGCCAGCAGCGACCGATACACCGGGGAGCTGTTTTTT. Its protein is CASSDRYTGELFF.